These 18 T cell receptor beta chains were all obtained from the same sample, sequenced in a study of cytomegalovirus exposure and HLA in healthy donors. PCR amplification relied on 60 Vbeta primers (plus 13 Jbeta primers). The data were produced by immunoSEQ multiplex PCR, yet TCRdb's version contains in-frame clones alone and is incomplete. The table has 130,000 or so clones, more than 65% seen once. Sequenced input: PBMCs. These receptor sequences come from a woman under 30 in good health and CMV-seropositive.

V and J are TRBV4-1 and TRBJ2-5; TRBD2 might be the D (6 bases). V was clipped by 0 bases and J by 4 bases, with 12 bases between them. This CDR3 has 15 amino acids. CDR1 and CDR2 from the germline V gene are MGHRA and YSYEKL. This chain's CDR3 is CASSQEPASVETQYF. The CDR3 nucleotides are TGCGCCAGCAGCCAAGAACCGGCTAGCGTAGAGACCCAGTACTTC.

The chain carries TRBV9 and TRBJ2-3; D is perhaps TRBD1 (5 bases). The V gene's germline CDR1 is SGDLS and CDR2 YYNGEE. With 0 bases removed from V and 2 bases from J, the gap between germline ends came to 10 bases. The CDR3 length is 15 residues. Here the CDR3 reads CASSVGPTATDTQYF. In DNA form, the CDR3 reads TGTGCCAGCAGCGTAGGACCGACAGCCACAGATACGCAGTATTTT.

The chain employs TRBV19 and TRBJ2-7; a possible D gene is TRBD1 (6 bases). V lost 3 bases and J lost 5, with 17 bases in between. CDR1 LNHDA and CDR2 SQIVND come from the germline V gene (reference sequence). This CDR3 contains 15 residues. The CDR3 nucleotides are TGTGCCAGTAGTATGTGGTCGCAGGGGACCGACGAGCAGTACTTC. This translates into CASSMWSQGTDEQYF.

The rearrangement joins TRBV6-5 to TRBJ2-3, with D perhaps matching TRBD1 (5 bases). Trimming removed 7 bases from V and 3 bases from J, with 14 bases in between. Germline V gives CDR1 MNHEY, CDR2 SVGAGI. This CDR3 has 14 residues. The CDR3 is CASKPRVETDTQYF. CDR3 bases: TGTGCCAGCAAGCCCAGGGTAGAAACAGATACGCAGTATTTT.

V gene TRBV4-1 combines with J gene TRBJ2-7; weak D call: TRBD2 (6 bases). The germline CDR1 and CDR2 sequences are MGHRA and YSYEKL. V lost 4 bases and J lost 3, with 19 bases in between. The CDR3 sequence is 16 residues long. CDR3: CASSPPTRGGNYEQYF. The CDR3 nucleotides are TGCGCCAGCAGCCCTCCGACTCGTGGGGGGAACTACGAGCAGTACTTC.

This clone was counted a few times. The CDR3 loop is CTSSQDRKRGGRGETQYF. The CDR3 bases are TGCACCAGCAGCCAAGATCGAAAGCGGGGGGGACGGGGGGAGACCCAGTACTTC. The rearrangement joins TRBV1 to TRBJ2-5; the table's D call TRBD2 went unverified against the DNA. TRBV1 is deemed a pseudogene. This CDR3 spans 18 amino acids.

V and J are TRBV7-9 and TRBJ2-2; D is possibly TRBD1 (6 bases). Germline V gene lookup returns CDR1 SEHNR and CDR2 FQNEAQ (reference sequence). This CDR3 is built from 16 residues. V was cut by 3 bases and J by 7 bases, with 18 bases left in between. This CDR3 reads CASSFRGGDNGGELFF. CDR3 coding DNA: TGTGCCAGCAGCTTCAGGGGTGGGGACAACGGCGGGGAGCTGTTTTTT.

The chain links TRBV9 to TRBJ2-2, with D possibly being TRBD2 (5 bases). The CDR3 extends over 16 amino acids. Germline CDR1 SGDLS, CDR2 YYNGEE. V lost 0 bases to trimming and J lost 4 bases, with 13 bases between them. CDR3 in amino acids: CASSVAPAVPTGELFF. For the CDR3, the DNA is TGTGCCAGCAGCGTAGCCCCAGCGGTCCCCACCGGGGAGCTGTTTTTT.

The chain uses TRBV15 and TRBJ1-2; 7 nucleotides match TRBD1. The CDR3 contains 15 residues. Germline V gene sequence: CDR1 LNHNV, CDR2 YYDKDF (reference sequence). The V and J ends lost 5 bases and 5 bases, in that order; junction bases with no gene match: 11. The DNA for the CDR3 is TGTGCCACCAGCCCGCTGGAGGGGGCGCGGTATGGCTACACCTTC. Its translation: CATSPLEGARYGYTF.

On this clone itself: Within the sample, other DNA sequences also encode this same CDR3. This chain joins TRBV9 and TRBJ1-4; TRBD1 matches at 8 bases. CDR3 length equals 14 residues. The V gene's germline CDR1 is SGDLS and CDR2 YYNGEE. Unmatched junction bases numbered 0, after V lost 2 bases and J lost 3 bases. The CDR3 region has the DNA TGTGCCAGCAGCGTGACAGGGGCTAATGAAAAACTGTTTTTT. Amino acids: CASSVTGANEKLFF.

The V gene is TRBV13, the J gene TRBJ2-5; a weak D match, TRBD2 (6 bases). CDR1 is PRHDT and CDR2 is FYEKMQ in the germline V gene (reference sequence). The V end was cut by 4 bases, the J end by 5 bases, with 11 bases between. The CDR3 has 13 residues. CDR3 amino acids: CASSSPGRETQYF. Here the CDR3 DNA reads TGTGCCAGCAGCTCTCCAGGGAGGGAGACCCAGTACTTC. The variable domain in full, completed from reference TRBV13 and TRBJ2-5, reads AAGVIQSPRHLIKEKRETATLKCYPIPRHDTVYWYQQGPGQDPQFLISFYEKMQSDKGSIPDRFSAQQFSDYHSELNMSSLELGDSALYFCASSSPGRETQYFGPGTRLLVL.

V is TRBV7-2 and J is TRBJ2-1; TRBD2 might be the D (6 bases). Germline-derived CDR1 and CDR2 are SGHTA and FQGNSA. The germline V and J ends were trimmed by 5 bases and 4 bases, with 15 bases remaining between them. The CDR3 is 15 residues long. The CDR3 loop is CASSIRPSVYNEQFF. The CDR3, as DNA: TGTGCCAGCAGCATTCGCCCTAGCGTGTACAATGAGCAGTTCTTC.

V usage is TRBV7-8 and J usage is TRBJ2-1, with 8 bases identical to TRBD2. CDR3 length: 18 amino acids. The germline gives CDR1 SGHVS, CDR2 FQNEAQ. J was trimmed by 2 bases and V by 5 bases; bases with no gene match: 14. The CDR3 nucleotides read TGTGCCAGCAGCCCCCCCCGGGTAGCGGGGCCTACCTACAATGAGCAGTTCTTC. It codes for CASSPPRVAGPTYNEQFF.

The DNA of the CDR3 is TGCGCCAGCAGCTTGGTGGGGAGGGGCGGCGAGCAGTACTTC. It encodes CASSLVGRGGEQYF. The chain employs TRBV5-1 and TRBJ2-7; 7 bases are a match to TRBD2. The germline gives CDR1 SGHRS, CDR2 YFSETQ. This CDR3 contains 14 residues. Trimming cost V 0 bases and J 6 bases; bases outside gene matches: 6.

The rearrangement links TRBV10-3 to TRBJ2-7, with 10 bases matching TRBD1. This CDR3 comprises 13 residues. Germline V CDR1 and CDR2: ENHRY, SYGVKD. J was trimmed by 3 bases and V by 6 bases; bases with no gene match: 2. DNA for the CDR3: TGTGCCATCAGGGGGGACAGGGGCTACGAGCAGTACTTC. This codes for CAIRGDRGYEQYF.

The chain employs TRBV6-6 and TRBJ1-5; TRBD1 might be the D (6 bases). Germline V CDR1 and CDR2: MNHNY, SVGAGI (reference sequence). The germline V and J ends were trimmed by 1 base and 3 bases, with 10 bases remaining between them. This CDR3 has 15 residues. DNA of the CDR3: TGTGCCAGCAGTTACTTACAGGGTGACAATCAGCCCCAGCATTTT. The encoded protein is CASSYLQGDNQPQHF.

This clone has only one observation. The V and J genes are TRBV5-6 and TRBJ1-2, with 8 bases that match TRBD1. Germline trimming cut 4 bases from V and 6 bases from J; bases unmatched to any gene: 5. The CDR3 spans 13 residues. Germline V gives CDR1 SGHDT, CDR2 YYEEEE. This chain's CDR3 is CASSMDRVDGYTF. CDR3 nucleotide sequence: TGTGCCAGCAGCATGGACAGGGTGGATGGCTACACCTTC.

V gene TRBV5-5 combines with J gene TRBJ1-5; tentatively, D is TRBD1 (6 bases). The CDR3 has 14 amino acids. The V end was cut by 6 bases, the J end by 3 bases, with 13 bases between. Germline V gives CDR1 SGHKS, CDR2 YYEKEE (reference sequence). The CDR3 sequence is CASNPTGSNQPQHF. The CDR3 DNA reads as TGTGCCAGCAACCCGACAGGATCCAATCAGCCCCAGCATTTT. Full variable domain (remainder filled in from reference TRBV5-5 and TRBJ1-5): DAGVTQSPTHLIKTRGQQVTLRCSPISGHKSVSWYQQVLGQGPQFIFQYYEKEERGRGNFPDRFSARQFPNYSSELNVNALLLGDSALYLCASNPTGSNQPQHFGDGTRLSIL.